The rows below give T cell receptor beta chains drawn from one sample of a study of glioma-infiltrating T cells after dendritic cell vaccination. Clones were read by immunoSEQ multiplex PCR, and TCRdb kept only the in-frame ones, dropping some. This table holds under 130,000 clones, roughly four fifths found once. The specimen was blood, collected before dendritic cell vaccination. These receptors were taken from a human donor with glioblastoma. CDR3s include the opening cysteine and the closing phenylalanine or tryptophan. The D gene is left open where the match is weak. The size of a clone is reported for some rows only, either as once, few or many, or as a class for expanded clones.

V gene: TRBV14; J gene: TRBJ1-6; clone size: -; D gene: TRBD1; CDR3 DNA: TGTGCCAGCAGCCAAGCCACCGGGACAGTACTTTCACCCCTCCACTTT; CDR3 protein: CASSQATGTVLSPLHF
V gene: TRBV6-5; J gene: TRBJ1-1; clone size: -; D gene: TRBD1; CDR3 DNA: TGTGCCAGCAGTACCCACAGGGGAGGCACTGAAGCTTTCTTT; CDR3 protein: CASSTHRGGTEAFF
V gene: TRBV15; J gene: TRBJ1-5; clone size: -; D gene: -; CDR3 DNA: TGTGCCACCAGCAGAGATTCGGGTCAGCCCCAGCATTTT; CDR3 protein: CATSRDSGQPQHF
V gene: TRBV7-2; J gene: TRBJ1-1; clone size: -; D gene: TRBD1; CDR3 DNA: TGTGCCAGCAGCTCGGAGGGACAGGGGAACACTGAAGCTTTCTTT; CDR3 protein: CASSSEGQGNTEAFF
V gene: TRBV19; J gene: TRBJ2-7; clone size: -; D gene: TRBD1; CDR3 DNA: TGTGCCAGTAGTTATCAGGGGGCTTACGAGCAGTACTTC; CDR3 protein: CASSYQGAYEQYF
V gene: TRBV5-1; J gene: TRBJ2-7; clone size: -; D gene: -; CDR3 DNA: TGCGCCAGCAGCTTGGCTGGCGGCTCCTACGAGCAGTACTTC; CDR3 protein: CASSLAGGSYEQYF
V gene: TRBV19; J gene: TRBJ2-1; clone size: -; D gene: -; CDR3 DNA: TGTGCCAGTAGTATTCCACGGAGCTCCTACAATGAGCAGTTCTTC; CDR3 protein: CASSIPRSSYNEQFF
V gene: TRBV13; J gene: TRBJ2-3; clone size: -; D gene: -; CDR3 DNA: TGTGCCAGCAGCTTAGATTCCCGGGGAGATACGCAGTATTTT; CDR3 protein: CASSLDSRGDTQYF
V gene: TRBV30; J gene: TRBJ2-7; clone size: once; D gene: -; CDR3 DNA: TGTGCCTGGAAGAGAGAGGACAGAATTTTCTACGAGCAGTACTTC; CDR3 protein: CAWKREDRIFYEQYF
V gene: TRBV9; J gene: TRBJ1-2; clone size: -; D gene: -; CDR3 DNA: TGTGCCAGCAGCGCCGCGGGAGGGATGCACTATGGCTACACCTTC; CDR3 protein: CASSAAGGMHYGYTF
V gene: TRBV6-1; J gene: TRBJ1-5; clone size: -; D gene: -; CDR3 DNA: TGTGCCAGCAGCGTGGACAGCCTCAATCAGCCCCAGCATTTT; CDR3 protein: CASSVDSLNQPQHF
V gene: TRBV19; J gene: TRBJ2-7; clone size: -; D gene: -; CDR3 DNA: TGTGCCAGTAGTGAGGGACATAATAACGAGCAGTACTTC; CDR3 protein: CASSEGHNNEQYF
V gene: TRBV4-1; J gene: TRBJ2-7; clone size: -; D gene: TRBD1; CDR3 DNA: TGCGCCAGCAGACAGGGGACAGGGGGTACCCAGTACTTC; CDR3 protein: CASRQGTGGTQYF
V gene: TRBV5-1; J gene: TRBJ2-2; clone size: -; D gene: TRBD2; CDR3 DNA: TGCGCCAGCGCGAGCACAACTAGCGCCGGGGAGCTGTTTTTT; CDR3 protein: CASASTTSAGELFF
V gene: TRBV2; J gene: TRBJ2-7; clone size: few; D gene: -; CDR3 DNA: TGTGCCAGCAGGGAGACCGGGAGAGGGTTGAACGAGCAGTACTTC; CDR3 protein: CASRETGRGLNEQYF
V gene: TRBV19; J gene: TRBJ1-5; clone size: -; D gene: -; CDR3 DNA: TGTGCCAGTAGTATAGGCAAGGTAAGGAGTCAGCCCCAGCATTTT; CDR3 protein: CASSIGKVRSQPQHF
V gene: TRBV7-2; J gene: TRBJ2-7; clone size: few; D gene: -; CDR3 DNA: TGTGCCAGCAGCTTAGGGGGGCACTACGAGCAGTACTTC; CDR3 protein: CASSLGGHYEQYF
V gene: TRBV6-4; J gene: TRBJ1-6; clone size: -; D gene: -; CDR3 DNA: TGTGCCAGCAGTGCGACACACATTAATTCACCCCTCCACTTT; CDR3 protein: CASSATHINSPLHF
V gene: TRBV13; J gene: TRBJ1-2; clone size: many; D gene: TRBD1; CDR3 DNA: TGTGCCAGCAGCTTCTTCGGACAGGGAGAGAAGGATGGCTACACCTTC; CDR3 protein: CASSFFGQGEKDGYTF
V gene: TRBV12-5; J gene: TRBJ1-2; clone size: -; D gene: -; CDR3 DNA: TGTGCTAGTGCCCTCAACTATGGCTACACCTTC; CDR3 protein: CASALNYGYTF
V gene: TRBV5-4; J gene: TRBJ2-1; clone size: -; D gene: TRBD1; CDR3 DNA: TGTGCCAGCATCCCACCGCCTGGACAGGGAGGATTCAATGAGCAGTTCTTC; CDR3 protein: CASIPPPGQGGFNEQFF
V gene: TRBV16; J gene: TRBJ2-7; clone size: -; D gene: -; CDR3 DNA: TGTGCCAGCAGCCCTCCAGGGGGGCAGCGAGCCGAGCAGTACTTC; CDR3 protein: CASSPPGGQRAEQYF
V gene: TRBV6-4; J gene: TRBJ2-2; clone size: -; D gene: -; CDR3 DNA: TGTGCCAGCAGGCAAAACAGGGACACCGGGGAGCTGTTTTTT; CDR3 protein: CASRQNRDTGELFF
V gene: TRBV7-9; J gene: TRBJ2-7; clone size: -; D gene: -; CDR3 DNA: TGTGCCAGCAGCTTTAGTCCCCGTGCATACGAGCAGTACTTC; CDR3 protein: CASSFSPRAYEQYF
V gene: TRBV7-9; J gene: TRBJ1-3; clone size: -; D gene: -; CDR3 DNA: TGTGCCAGCAGCTCTAGGCTGAGAAGCTCTGGAAACACCATATATTTT; CDR3 protein: CASSSRLRSSGNTIYF
V gene: TRBV12-5; J gene: TRBJ2-1; clone size: once; D gene: -; CDR3 DNA: TGTGCTAGTGGTTTGGACGGATGGGTTCAGGATGAGCAGTTCTTC; CDR3 protein: CASGLDGWVQDEQFF
V gene: TRBV19; J gene: TRBJ2-7; clone size: once; D gene: TRBD2; CDR3 DNA: TGTGCCAGTAATACCGCGGGGGGCGGCGAGCAGTACTTC; CDR3 protein: CASNTAGGGEQYF
V gene: TRBV19; J gene: TRBJ2-3; clone size: -; D gene: TRBD1; CDR3 DNA: TGTGCCAGTAGTATAGATCGGGAAGGGGGCTACACAGATACGCAGTATTTT; CDR3 protein: CASSIDREGGYTDTQYF
V gene: TRBV30; J gene: TRBJ1-1; clone size: -; D gene: TRBD1; CDR3 DNA: TGTGCCTGGAATAAGGGGGCGGACACTGAAGCTTTCTTT; CDR3 protein: CAWNKGADTEAFF
V gene: TRBV6-5; J gene: TRBJ2-5; clone size: -; D gene: -; CDR3 DNA: TGTGCCAGCAGTGGGGCCGACGAGACCCAGTACTTC; CDR3 protein: CASSGADETQYF
V gene: TRBV6-6; J gene: TRBJ2-3; clone size: -; D gene: TRBD1; CDR3 DNA: TGTGCCAGCAAAGTCGGGACAGGGGTCACAGATACGCAGTATTTT; CDR3 protein: CASKVGTGVTDTQYF
V gene: TRBV6-5; J gene: TRBJ2-5; clone size: -; D gene: -; CDR3 DNA: TGTGCCAGCAGCCGATACATAGAGACCCAGTACTTC; CDR3 protein: CASSRYIETQYF
V gene: TRBV5-6; J gene: TRBJ2-5; clone size: -; D gene: -; CDR3 DNA: TGTGCCAGCAGCTTGCGAAAACAGGGAAGGCAAGAGACCCAGTACTTC; CDR3 protein: CASSLRKQGRQETQYF
V gene: TRBV29-1; J gene: TRBJ1-1; clone size: few; D gene: -; CDR3 DNA: TGCAGCGTTGTTCGGGATCCGGGCACTGAAGCTTTCTTT; CDR3 protein: CSVVRDPGTEAFF
V gene: TRBV7-2; J gene: TRBJ2-5; clone size: -; D gene: TRBD2; CDR3 DNA: TGTGCCAGCAGCCGGTTTGGGGAGGGAGAGACCCAGTACTTC; CDR3 protein: CASSRFGEGETQYF
V gene: TRBV11-2; J gene: TRBJ2-1; clone size: -; D gene: -; CDR3 DNA: TGTGCCAGCAGCAGAGGCAGTATGAATGAGCAGTTCTTC; CDR3 protein: CASSRGSMNEQFF
V gene: TRBV11-2; J gene: TRBJ1-3; clone size: -; D gene: -; CDR3 DNA: TGTGCCAGCAGCCAGGGGACCTCTGGAAACACCATATATTTT; CDR3 protein: CASSQGTSGNTIYF
V gene: TRBV5-4; J gene: TRBJ1-6; clone size: -; D gene: -; CDR3 DNA: TGTGCCAGCAGCGTTAACAGGGCCTATAATTCACCCCTCCACTTT; CDR3 protein: CASSVNRAYNSPLHF
V gene: TRBV18; J gene: TRBJ2-1; clone size: -; D gene: TRBD2; CDR3 DNA: TGTGCCAGCTCACCACCGCGGGGGGGCCTATTCTTC; CDR3 protein: CASSPPRGGLFF
V gene: TRBV6-5; J gene: TRBJ1-2; clone size: once; D gene: -; CDR3 DNA: TGTGCCAGCAGTACGCAGGGGTATGGCTATGGCTACACCTTC; CDR3 protein: CASSTQGYGYGYTF
V gene: TRBV19; J gene: TRBJ1-1; clone size: few; D gene: -; CDR3 DNA: TGTGCCAGTAGGACAAACCCCCCAATGAACACTGAAGCTTTCTTT; CDR3 protein: CASRTNPPMNTEAFF
V gene: TRBV2; J gene: TRBJ2-7; clone size: -; D gene: -; CDR3 DNA: TGTGCCAGCACCGTAGGGGGAAACTACGAGCAGTACTTC; CDR3 protein: CASTVGGNYEQYF
V gene: TRBV5-1; J gene: TRBJ2-1; clone size: -; D gene: TRBD2; CDR3 DNA: TGCGCCAGCAGCTTGGCGGCTAGCGGGGGCAATGAGCAGTTCTTC; CDR3 protein: CASSLAASGGNEQFF
V gene: TRBV7-6; J gene: TRBJ2-3; clone size: -; D gene: TRBD2; CDR3 DNA: TGTGCCAGCAGCTTAGAGCTCGGGGGGGCCGGGCAGTATTTT; CDR3 protein: CASSLELGGAGQYF
V gene: TRBV7-6; J gene: TRBJ1-1; clone size: -; D gene: -; CDR3 DNA: TGTGCCAGCAGCTTAGTAGGAAAAGGGGCCACTGAAGCTTTCTTT; CDR3 protein: CASSLVGKGATEAFF
V gene: TRBV5-1; J gene: TRBJ1-2; clone size: -; D gene: -; CDR3 DNA: TGCGCCAGCAGCTTGGTGGGAGAACCCTATGGCTACACCTTC; CDR3 protein: CASSLVGEPYGYTF
V gene: TRBV7-9; J gene: TRBJ1-3; clone size: -; D gene: -; CDR3 DNA: TGTGCCAGCAGCTTAGGTATGGGGAGCTCTGGAAACACCATATATTTT; CDR3 protein: CASSLGMGSSGNTIYF
V gene: TRBV10-3; J gene: TRBJ2-5; clone size: -; D gene: -; CDR3 DNA: TGTGCCATCAGTGGGGCTGGGCTCGAAACCCAGTACTTC; CDR3 protein: CAISGAGLETQYF
V gene: TRBV13; J gene: TRBJ1-2; clone size: -; D gene: -; CDR3 DNA: TGTGCCAGCAGCTTAGGCCAGGGACTCTATGGCTACACCTTC; CDR3 protein: CASSLGQGLYGYTF
V gene: TRBV13; J gene: TRBJ1-1; clone size: -; D gene: TRBD1; CDR3 DNA: TGTGCCAGCAGCTTAGGGGGACAGAGTAAGAACACTGAAGCTTTCTTT; CDR3 protein: CASSLGGQSKNTEAFF
V gene: TRBV5-4; J gene: TRBJ2-5; clone size: -; D gene: TRBD1; CDR3 DNA: TGTGCCAGCAGCTCCTATCCTGACAGGGCAGAAGAGACCCAGTACTTC; CDR3 protein: CASSSYPDRAEETQYF